This T cell receptor beta chain originates from a study of lymphopenia after photon versus proton radiotherapy. Study-wide results and caveats: Post-nadir diversity loss with photons came from oligoclonal expansion, particularly CD8+ Temra cells.

Germline CDR1 is SGHVS and CDR2 is FQNEAQ. V lost 1 base and J 4 bases, leaving 7 bases between the germline ends. The CDR3 covers 14 residues. This clone was counted a few times. The antigen is unknown. Data came from immunoSEQ multiplex PCR; TCRdb stores just in-frame clones and leaves some out. The sample has 7,400 or so clones; around 85% are singletons. The TCR originated in a woman aged 70-85 years with pancreatic cancer. The sample in question was peripheral blood, obtained from a patient treated with photon-based radiotherapy. The chain is built from TRBV7-8 and TRBJ2-2, with D perhaps matching TRBD1 (5 bases). The CDR3 DNA reads as TGTGCCAGCAGCTTAGGACAGATCACCGGGGAGCTGTTTTTT. Its translation: CASSLGQITGELFF.